The TCR beta chain described here comes from a study of cytomegalovirus exposure and HLA in healthy donors. Study-level results: Most TCR sequences were uncommon, yet certain public TCRs appeared in many donors.

Details on this clone: The antigen is not known.

V was trimmed by 3 bases and J by 0 bases, leaving 13 bases between them. Germline assignment: CDR1 SGHRS and CDR2 YFSETQ. The CDR3 is made up of 16 amino acids. Clones were sequenced by immunoSEQ multiplex PCR, and TCRdb holds only the in-frame ones, with some missing. The data contain 200,000 to 250,000 clones, 83% of them singletons. The chain employs TRBV5-1 and TRBJ1-3, with a possible D match to TRBD1 (5 bases). Sequenced: PBMCs. The TCR sequence derives from a woman aged 18-35 years in good health and CMV-seronegative. The CDR3 region is CASSSAGPISGNTIYF. In nucleotides, the CDR3 is TGCGCCAGCAGCTCGGCGGGACCGATCTCTGGAAACACCATATATTTT.